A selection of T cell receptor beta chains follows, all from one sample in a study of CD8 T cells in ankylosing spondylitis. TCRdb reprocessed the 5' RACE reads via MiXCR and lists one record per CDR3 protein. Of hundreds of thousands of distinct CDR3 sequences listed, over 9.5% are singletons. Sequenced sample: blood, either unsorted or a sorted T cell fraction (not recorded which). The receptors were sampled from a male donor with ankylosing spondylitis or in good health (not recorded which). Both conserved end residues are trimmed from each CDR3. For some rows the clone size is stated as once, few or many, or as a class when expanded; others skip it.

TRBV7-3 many ASSPGQASPEAF
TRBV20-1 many SARDPLYRAVQPQH
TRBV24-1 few ATSDSGRTETQY
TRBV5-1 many ASRSQGAGTEAF
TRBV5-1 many ASSSGTEVNQPQH
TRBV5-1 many ASSLAPGSGTQY
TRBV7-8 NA ASSLVWSNEQF
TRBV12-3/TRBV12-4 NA ASTLGGITGELF
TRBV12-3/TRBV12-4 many ASRTRDGQPQH
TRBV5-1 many ASSIGTDLNEKLF
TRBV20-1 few SARTGQTGEWEQY
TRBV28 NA ASSSERTEQY
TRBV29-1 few SVGGQDQPQH
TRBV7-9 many ASSLDAGELF
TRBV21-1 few ASSKKLQFQETQY
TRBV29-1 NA SGGTDYEQY
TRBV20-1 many SAGTGRKTEAF
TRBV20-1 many SALDVVGLGTEAF
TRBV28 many ASQADTQY
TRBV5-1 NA ASSQQGRSGTDTQY
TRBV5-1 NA ASTIGLAGGQRIETQY
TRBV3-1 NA ASSQDFGQGSYEQY
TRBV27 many ASSLSSRQGANGYT
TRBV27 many ASSRDRGMNTEAF
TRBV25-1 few ASSEYGQARGGYT
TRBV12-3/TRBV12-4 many ASSFSSVEQF
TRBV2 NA ASSATGANTGELF
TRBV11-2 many ASSQGAGSEKLF
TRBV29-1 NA SVGSTGREQY
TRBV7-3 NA ASSLTTGTGGYNEQF
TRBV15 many ATSRDGGPSEKLF
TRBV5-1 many ASSFDVGGAQTQY
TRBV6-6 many ASSYSLTEAF
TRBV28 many ASRQTGYPDGRLSSYEQY
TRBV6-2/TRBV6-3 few ASTALKTVTNQPQH
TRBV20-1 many SASLLAGAYYEQY
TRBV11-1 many ASSLDSGGASPQQETQY
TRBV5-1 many ASSLNPPPSGEQY
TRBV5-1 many ASSLGGTTSPSYEQY
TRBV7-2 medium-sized ASSFSGGDEQF
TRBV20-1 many SARDTLPPYEQY
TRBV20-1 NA SADPGQGNTEAF
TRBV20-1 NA SARRGGVSTDTQH
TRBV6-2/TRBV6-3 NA ASSYSKGGASTEAF
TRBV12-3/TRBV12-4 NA ASSPPRSDYGYT
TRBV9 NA ARSEQGKGNEQF
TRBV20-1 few SARKAGGEQY
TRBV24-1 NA ATSDLASGGSDTQY
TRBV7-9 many ASSLDIGNQPQH
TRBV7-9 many ASTGWATEAF
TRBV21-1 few ASSHPRTSARNEQF